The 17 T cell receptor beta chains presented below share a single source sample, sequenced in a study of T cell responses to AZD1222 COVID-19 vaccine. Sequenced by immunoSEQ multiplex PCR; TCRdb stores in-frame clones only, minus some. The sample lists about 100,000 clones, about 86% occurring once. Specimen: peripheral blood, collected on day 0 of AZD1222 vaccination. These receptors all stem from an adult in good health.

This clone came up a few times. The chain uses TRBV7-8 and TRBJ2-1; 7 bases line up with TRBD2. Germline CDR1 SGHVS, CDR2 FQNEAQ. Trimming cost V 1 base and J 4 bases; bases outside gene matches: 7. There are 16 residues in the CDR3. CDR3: CASSLVGLAVYNEQFF. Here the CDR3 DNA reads TGTGCCAGCAGCTTAGTGGGCCTAGCGGTATACAATGAGCAGTTCTTC.

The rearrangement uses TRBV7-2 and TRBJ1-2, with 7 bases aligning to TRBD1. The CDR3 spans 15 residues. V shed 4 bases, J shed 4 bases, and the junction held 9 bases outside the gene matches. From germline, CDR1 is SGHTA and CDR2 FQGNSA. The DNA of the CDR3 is TGTGCCAGCAGCTCTCAAACAGGGGATCCCTATGGCTACACCTTC. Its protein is CASSSQTGDPYGYTF.

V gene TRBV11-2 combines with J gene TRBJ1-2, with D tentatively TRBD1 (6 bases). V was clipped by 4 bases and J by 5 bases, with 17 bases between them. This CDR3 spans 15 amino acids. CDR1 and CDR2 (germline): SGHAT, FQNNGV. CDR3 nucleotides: TGTGCCAGCAGCTCCCTAAATACAGGGCCTTATGGCTACACCTTC. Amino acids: CASSSLNTGPYGYTF.

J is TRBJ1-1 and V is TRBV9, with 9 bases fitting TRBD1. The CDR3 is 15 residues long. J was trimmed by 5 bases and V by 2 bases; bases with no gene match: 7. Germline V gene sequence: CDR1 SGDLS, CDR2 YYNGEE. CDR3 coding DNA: TGTGCCAGCAGCGTGTCCGGGACAGGGAAGACTGAAGCTTTCTTT. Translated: CASSVSGTGKTEAFF.

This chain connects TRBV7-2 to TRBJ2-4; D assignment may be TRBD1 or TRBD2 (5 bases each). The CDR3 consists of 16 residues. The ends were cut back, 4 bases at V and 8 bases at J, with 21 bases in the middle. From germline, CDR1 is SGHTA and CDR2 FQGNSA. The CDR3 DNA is TGTGCCAGCAGCTCAAAGGTGGGGGAGTGGTGGCACATTCAGTACTTC. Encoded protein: CASSSKVGEWWHIQYF.

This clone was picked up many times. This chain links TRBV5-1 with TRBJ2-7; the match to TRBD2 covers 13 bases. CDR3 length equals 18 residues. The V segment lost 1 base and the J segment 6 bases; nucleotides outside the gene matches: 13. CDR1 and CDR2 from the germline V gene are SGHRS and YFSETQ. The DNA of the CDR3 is TGCGCCAGCAGCTTGCTGTCACTAGCGGGAGGGCCTACAGGCGAGCAGTACTTC. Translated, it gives CASSLLSLAGGPTGEQYF.

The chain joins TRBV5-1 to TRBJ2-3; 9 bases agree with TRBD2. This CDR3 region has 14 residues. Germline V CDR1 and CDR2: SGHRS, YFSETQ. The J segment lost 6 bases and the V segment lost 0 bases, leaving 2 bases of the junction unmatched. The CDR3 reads CASSLVAGADTQYF. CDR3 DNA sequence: TGCGCCAGCAGCTTGGTAGCGGGGGCGGATACGCAGTATTTT.

CDR3 nucleotides: TGTGCCAGCAGCTTAGCTAGGTGGGCGGGGTACGAGCAGTACTTC. It translates to CASSLARWAGYEQYF. The chain has TRBV11-2 and TRBJ2-7, with a weak D call TRBD2 (6 bases). Between the trimmed V and J ends, which lost 1 base and 4 bases, there was a span of 14 bases. CDR1 is SGHAT and CDR2 is FQNNGV in the germline V gene. The CDR3 length is 15 residues. Drawing the rest from reference TRBV11-2 and TRBJ2-7, the complete variable domain is EAGVAQSPRYKIIEKRQSVAFWCNPISGHATLYWYQQILGQGPKLLIQFQNNGVVDDSQLPKDRFSAERLKGVDSTLKIQPAKLEDSAVYLCASSLARWAGYEQYFGPGTRLTVT.

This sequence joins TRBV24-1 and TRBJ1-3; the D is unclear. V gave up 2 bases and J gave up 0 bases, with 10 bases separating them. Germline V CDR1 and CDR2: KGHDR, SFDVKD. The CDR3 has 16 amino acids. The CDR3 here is CATSDSGRRSGNTIYF. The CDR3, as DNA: TGTGCCACCAGTGATTCGGGCAGGCGCTCTGGAAACACCATATATTTT.

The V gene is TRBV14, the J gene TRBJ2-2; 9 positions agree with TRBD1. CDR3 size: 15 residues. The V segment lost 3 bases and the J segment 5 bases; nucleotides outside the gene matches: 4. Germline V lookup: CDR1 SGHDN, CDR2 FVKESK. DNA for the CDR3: TGTGCCAGCAGCCATTGGACAGGGGAGACCGGGGAGCTGTTTTTT. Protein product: CASSHWTGETGELFF.

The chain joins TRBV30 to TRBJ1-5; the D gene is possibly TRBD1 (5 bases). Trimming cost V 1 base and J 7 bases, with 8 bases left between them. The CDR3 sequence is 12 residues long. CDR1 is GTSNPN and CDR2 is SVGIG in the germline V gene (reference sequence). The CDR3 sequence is CAWSESGQPQHF. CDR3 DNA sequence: TGTGCCTGGAGTGAGTCAGGGCAGCCCCAGCATTTT.

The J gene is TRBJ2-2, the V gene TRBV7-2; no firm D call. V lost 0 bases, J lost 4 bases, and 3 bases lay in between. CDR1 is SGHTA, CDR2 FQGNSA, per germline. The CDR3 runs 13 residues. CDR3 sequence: CASSLAGTGELFF. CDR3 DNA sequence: TGTGCCAGCAGCTTAGCGGGCACCGGGGAGCTGTTTTTT.

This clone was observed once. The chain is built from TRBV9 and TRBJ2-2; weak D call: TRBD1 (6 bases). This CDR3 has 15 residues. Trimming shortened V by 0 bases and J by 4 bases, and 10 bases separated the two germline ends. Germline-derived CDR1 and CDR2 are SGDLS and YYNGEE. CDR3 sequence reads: CASSVVGAGTGELFF. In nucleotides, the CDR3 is TGTGCCAGCAGCGTAGTGGGGGCGGGCACCGGGGAGCTGTTTTTT.

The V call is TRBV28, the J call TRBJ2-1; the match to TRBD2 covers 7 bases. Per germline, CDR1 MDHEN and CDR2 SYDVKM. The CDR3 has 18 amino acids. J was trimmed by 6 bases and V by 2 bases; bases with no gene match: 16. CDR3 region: CASSLRTAGALGRNEQFF. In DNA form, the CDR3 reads TGTGCCAGCAGTTTAAGAACGGCGGGAGCGCTGGGTCGCAATGAGCAGTTCTTC.

The CDR3 here is CAWKGTIYGYTF. The CDR3 DNA reads as TGTGCCTGGAAAGGGACGATCTATGGCTACACCTTC. The chain carries TRBV30 and TRBJ1-2, with a weak D call TRBD1 (5 bases). The CDR3 has 12 amino acids. Trimming cost V 4 bases and J 4 bases, with 10 bases left between them. Germline V gene lookup returns CDR1 GTSNPN and CDR2 SVGIG (reference sequence). The whole variable domain, filled in from reference TRBV30 and TRBJ1-2, reads SQTIHQWPATLVQPVGSPLSLECTVEGTSNPNLYWYRQAAGRGLQLLFYSVGIGQISSEVPQNLSASRPQDRQFILSSKKLLLSDSGFYLCAWKGTIYGYTFGSGTRLTVV.

The CDR3 protein is CASSPDGSSPLHF. The CDR3 nucleotides read TGCGCCAGCAGCCCTGACGGGAGTTCACCCCTCCACTTT. V and J are TRBV4-1 and TRBJ1-6; D is ambiguous. CDR1 is MGHRA and CDR2 is YSYEKL in the germline V gene. V was shortened by 4 bases and J by 9 bases, with 10 bases between the two germline ends. The CDR3 consists of 13 residues.

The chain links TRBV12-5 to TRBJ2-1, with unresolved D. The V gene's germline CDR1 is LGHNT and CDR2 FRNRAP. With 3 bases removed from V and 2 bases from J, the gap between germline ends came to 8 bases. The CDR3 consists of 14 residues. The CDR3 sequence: CASGLGGPYNEQFF. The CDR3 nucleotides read TGTGCTAGTGGTTTAGGCGGACCCTACAATGAGCAGTTCTTC.